The 4 T cell receptor beta chains listed next were all sequenced from one sample in a study of blood T cell repertoires in COVID-19. Profiling relied on immunoSEQ multiplex PCR, and the TCRdb table lists in-frame clones only, not all of them. The sample lists approximately 450,000 clones, around nine tenths seen once, with over 4% in the top ten. The sample consisted of peripheral blood. The receptor set was obtained from a woman aged 30 to 39 with acute or convalescent COVID-19.

The rearrangement uses TRBV5-1 and TRBJ2-7; a weak D match, TRBD1 (6 bases). Per germline, CDR1 SGHRS and CDR2 YFSETQ. The V end lost 2 bases, the J end lost 1 base, and 22 bases lay between the germline ends. This CDR3 contains 18 residues. CDR3 coding DNA: TGCGCCAGCAGCTTCTCACCGGAACTGGACAGTGATTCCTACGAGCAGTACTTC. Residues: CASSFSPELDSDSYEQYF.

In DNA form, the CDR3 reads TGTGCCAGCAGTTACTCGACAGGGGGCGTAACCGGGGAGCTGTTTTTT. Its translation: CASSYSTGGVTGELFF. The rearrangement uses TRBV6-5 and TRBJ2-2; TRBD1 matches at 10 bases. Germline V lookup: CDR1 MNHEY, CDR2 SVGAGI. V was clipped by 0 bases and J by 5 bases; unmatched bases: 3. The CDR3 contains 16 residues.

This rearrangement joins TRBV7-9 to TRBJ2-1; 8 nucleotides match TRBD2. Per the germline V gene, CDR1 is SEHNR and CDR2 is FQNEAQ (reference sequence). V lost 11 bases, J lost 4 bases, and 10 bases stayed unmatched. This CDR3 is built from 14 residues. CDR3 in DNA: TGTGCCGCATCTACGGGGGGGTCGTACAATGAGCAGTTCTTC. It codes for CAASTGGSYNEQFF. Filled out from reference TRBV7-9 and TRBJ2-1, the complete variable domain reads DTGVSQNPRHKITKRGQNVTFRCDPISEHNRLYWYRQTLGQGPEFLTYFQNEAQLEKSRLLSDRFSAERPKGSFSTLEIQRTEQGDSAMYLCAASTGGSYNEQFFGPGTRLTVL.

In its sample, this clone was seen once. The chain uses TRBV5-8 and TRBJ1-2; D unresolved. The CDR3 has 16 amino acids. CDR1 and CDR2 from the germline V gene are SGHTS and YDEGEE. V lost 0 bases to trimming and J lost 6 bases, with 18 bases between them. CDR3 in DNA: TGTGCCAGCAGCTTGGGGAACTTTAGGAGGGTAGATGGCTACACCTTC. Amino acids: CASSLGNFRRVDGYTF.